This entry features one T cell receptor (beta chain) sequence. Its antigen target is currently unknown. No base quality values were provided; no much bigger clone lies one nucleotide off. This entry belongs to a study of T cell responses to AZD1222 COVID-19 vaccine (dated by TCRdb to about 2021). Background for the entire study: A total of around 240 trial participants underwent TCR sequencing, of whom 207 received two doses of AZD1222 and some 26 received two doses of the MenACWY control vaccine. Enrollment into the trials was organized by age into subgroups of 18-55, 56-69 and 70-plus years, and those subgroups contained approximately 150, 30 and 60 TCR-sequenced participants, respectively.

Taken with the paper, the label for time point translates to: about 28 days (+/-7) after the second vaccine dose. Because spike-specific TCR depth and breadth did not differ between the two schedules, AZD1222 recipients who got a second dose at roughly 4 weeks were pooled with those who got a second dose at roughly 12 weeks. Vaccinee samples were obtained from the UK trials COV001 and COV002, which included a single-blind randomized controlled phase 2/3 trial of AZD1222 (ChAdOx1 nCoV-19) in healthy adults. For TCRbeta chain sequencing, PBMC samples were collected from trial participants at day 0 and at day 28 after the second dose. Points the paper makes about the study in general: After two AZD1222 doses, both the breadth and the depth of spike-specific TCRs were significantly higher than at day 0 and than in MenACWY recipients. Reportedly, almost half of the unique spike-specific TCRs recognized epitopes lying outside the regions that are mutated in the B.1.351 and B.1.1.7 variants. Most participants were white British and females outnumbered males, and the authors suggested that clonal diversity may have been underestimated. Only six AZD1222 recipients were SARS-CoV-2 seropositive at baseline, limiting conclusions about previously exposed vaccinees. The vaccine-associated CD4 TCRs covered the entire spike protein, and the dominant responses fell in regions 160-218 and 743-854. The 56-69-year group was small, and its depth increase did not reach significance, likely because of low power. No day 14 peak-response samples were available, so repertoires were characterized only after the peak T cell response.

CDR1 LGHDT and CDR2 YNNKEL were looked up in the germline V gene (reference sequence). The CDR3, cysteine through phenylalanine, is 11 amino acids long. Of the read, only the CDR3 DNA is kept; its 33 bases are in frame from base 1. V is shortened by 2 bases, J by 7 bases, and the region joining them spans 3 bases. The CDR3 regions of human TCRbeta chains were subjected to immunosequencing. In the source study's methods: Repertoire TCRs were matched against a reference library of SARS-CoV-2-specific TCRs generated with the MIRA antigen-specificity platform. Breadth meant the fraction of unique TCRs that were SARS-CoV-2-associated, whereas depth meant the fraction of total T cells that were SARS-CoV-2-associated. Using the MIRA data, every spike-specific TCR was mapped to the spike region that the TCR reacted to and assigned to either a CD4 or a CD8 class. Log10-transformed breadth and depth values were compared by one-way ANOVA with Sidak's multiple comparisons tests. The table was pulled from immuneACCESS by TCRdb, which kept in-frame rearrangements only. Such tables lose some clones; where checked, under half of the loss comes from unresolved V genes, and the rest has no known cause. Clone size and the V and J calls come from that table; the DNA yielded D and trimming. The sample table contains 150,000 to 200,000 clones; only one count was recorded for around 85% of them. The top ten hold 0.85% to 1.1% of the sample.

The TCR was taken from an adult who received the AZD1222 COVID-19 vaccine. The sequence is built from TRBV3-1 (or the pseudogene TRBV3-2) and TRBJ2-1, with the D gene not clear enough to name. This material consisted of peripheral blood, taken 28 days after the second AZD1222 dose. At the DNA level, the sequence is TGTGCCAGCAGCCAAATGAATGAGCAGTTCTTC. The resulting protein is CASSQMNEQFF.